The T cell receptor beta chain described here comes from a study of vaccination and CD4 T cells after COVID-19. Trimming left V 1 base short and J 2 bases short, with 20 bases between. The CDR3 loop spans 18 amino acids. Looked up from germline, CDR1 is SGHVS and CDR2 is FQNEAQ. An Oncomine TCR Beta short-read assay was used to sequence the DNA from cultured CD4+ T cells. MiXCR, applied by TCRdb to the PCR reads, yields one record per CDR3 protein. The sample has about 13,000 distinct CDR3 sequences; roughly three quarters are singletons. Comments on this clonotype: The antigen remains undetermined.

Whole-study findings and limits: Spike mono-reactive status applied to 304 of 307 vaccine-specific clones in convalescent patients.

As to treatment: roughly 11-day PBMC culture with coronavirus spike peptide pools or control peptides (ViraFEST assay). The TCR originated in a human donor who had recovered from COVID-19. Material for sequencing was CD4+ T cells from blood, cultured in vitro. V and J are TRBV7-8 and TRBJ1-2, with D possibly TRBD1 on 6 matching bases. The CDR3 here is CASSLVGSGTGSNYGYTF. The CDR3 bases are TGTGCCAGCAGCTTAGTGGGGAGTGGTACAGGGTCGAACTATGGCTACACCTTC.